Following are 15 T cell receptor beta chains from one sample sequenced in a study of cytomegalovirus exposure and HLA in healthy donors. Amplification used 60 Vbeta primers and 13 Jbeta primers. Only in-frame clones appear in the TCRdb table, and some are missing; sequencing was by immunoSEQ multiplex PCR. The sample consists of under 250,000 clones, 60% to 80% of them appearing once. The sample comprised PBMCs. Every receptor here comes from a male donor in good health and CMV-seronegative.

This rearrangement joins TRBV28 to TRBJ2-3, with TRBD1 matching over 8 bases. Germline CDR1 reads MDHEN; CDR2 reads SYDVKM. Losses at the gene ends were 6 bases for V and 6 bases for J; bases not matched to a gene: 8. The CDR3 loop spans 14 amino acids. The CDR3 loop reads CASRYQGASDTQYF. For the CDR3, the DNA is TGTGCCAGCAGATACCAGGGGGCAAGTGATACGCAGTATTTT.

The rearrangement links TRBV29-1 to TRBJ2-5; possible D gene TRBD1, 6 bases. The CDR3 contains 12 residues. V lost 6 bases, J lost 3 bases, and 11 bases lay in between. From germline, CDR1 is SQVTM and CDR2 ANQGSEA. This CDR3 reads CSVAQGKETQYF. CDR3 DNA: TGCAGCGTGGCACAGGGCAAAGAGACCCAGTACTTC.

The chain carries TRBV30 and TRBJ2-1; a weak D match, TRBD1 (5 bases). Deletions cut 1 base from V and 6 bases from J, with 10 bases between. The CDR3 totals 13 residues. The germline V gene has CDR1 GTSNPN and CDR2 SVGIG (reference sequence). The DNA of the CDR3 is TGTGCCTGGAGTGGGCCAGGGATCAATGAGCAGTTCTTC. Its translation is CAWSGPGINEQFF.

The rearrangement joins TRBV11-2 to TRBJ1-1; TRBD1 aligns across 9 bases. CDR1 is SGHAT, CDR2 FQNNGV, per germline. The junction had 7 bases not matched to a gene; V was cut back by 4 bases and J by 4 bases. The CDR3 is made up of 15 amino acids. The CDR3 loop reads CASSSPTGGGTEAFF. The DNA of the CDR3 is TGTGCCAGCAGCTCGCCGACAGGGGGGGGCACTGAAGCTTTCTTT.

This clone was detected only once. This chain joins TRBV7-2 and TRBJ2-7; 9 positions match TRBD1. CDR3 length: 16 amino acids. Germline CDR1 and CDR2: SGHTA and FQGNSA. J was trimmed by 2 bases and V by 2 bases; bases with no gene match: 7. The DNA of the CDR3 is TGTGCCAGCAGCTTACCCCCCTGGGACAGGGCCTACGAGCAGTACTTC. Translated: CASSLPPWDRAYEQYF.

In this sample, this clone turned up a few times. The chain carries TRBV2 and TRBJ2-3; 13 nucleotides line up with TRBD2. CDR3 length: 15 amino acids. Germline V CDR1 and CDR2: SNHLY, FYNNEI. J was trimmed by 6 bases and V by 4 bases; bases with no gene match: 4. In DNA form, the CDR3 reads TGTGCCAGCAGTGCGGGACTAGCGGGGCCGGATACGCAGTATTTT. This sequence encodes CASSAGLAGPDTQYF.

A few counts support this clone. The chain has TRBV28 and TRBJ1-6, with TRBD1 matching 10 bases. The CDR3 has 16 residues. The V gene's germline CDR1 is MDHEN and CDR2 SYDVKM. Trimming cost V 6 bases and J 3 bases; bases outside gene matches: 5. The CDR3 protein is CASSSGQGDYNSPLHF. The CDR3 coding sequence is TGTGCCAGCAGCTCCGGACAGGGGGACTATAATTCACCCCTCCACTTT.

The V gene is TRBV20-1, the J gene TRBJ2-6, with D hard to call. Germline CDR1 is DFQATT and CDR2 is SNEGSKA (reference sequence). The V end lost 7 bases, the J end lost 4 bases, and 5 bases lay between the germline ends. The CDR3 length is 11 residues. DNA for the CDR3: TGCAGTGTTGAGGGGGCCAACGTCCTGACTTTC. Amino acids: CSVEGANVLTF.

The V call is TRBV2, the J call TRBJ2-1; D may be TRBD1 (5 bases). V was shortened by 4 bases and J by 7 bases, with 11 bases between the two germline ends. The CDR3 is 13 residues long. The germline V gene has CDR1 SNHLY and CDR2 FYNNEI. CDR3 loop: CASSAQGRNEQFF. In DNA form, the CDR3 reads TGTGCCAGCAGTGCGCAGGGTAGGAATGAGCAGTTCTTC.

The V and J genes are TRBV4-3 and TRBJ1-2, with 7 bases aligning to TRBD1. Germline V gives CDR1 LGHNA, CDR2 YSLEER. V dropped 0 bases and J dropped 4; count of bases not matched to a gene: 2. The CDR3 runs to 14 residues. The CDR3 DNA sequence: TGCGCCAGCAGCCAAGAAGGGGACAGCTATGGCTACACCTTC. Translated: CASSQEGDSYGYTF.

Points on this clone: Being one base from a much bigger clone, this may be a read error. The CDR3 DNA reads TGTGCCAGCAGCCAAGATAGGGGGTACAATGAGCAGTTCTTC. Residues: CASSQDRGYNEQFF. J is TRBJ2-1 and V is TRBV14; a weak D match, TRBD1 (6 bases). The CDR3 consists of 14 residues. V lost 0 bases, J lost 4 bases, and 7 bases lay in between. Germline values: CDR1 SGHDN, CDR2 FVKESK. The full variable domain, its missing parts supplied by reference TRBV14 and TRBJ2-1, is EAGVTQFPSHSVIEKGQTVTLRCDPISGHDNLYWYRRVMGKEIKFLLHFVKESKQDESGMPNNRFLAERTGGTYSTLKVQPAELEDSGVYFCASSQDRGYNEQFFGPGTRLTVL.

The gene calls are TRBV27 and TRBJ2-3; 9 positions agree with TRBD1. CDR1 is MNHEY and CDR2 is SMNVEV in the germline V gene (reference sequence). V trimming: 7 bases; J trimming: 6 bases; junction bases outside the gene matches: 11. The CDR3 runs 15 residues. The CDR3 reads CASTTGTGILDTQYF. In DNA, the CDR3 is TGTGCCAGCACCACCGGGACAGGGATTCTTGATACGCAGTATTTT.

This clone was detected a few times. The CDR3 protein is CASSVDPSGRVHEQFF. CDR3 sequence (DNA): TGTGCCAGCAGCGTAGACCCTAGCGGGAGGGTACATGAGCAGTTCTTC. The chain uses TRBV9 and TRBJ2-1, with 12 bases matching TRBD2. This CDR3 is built from 16 residues. The germline CDR1 and CDR2 sequences are SGDLS and YYNGEE. V trimming: 0 bases; J trimming: 8 bases; junction bases outside the gene matches: 6. Full variable domain (missing parts from reference TRBV9 and TRBJ2-1): DSGVTQTPKHLITATGQRVTLRCSPRSGDLSVYWYQQSLDQGLQFLIQYYNGEERAKGNILERFSAQQFPDLHSELNLSSLELGDSALYFCASSVDPSGRVHEQFFGPGTRLTVL.

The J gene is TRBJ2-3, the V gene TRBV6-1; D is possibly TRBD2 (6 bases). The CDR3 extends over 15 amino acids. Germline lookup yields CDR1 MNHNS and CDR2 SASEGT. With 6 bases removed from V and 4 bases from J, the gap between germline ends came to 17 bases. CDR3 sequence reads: CASRGSGRLSDTQYF. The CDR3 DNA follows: TGTGCCAGCAGGGGTAGCGGCCGATTATCAGATACGCAGTATTTT.

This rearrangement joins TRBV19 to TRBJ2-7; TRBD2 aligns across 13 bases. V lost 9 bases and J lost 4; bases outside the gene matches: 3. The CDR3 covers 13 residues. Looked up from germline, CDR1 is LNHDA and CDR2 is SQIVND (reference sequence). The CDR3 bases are TGTGCCAGCAGGACTAGCGGGAGTTACGAGCAGTACTTC. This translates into CASRTSGSYEQYF. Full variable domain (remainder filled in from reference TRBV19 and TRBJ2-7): DGGITQSPKYLFRKEGQNVTLSCEQNLNHDAMYWYRQDPGQGLRLIYYSQIVNDFQKGDIAEGYSVSREKKESFPLTVTSAQKNPTAFYLCASRTSGSYEQYFGPGTRLTVT.